This record looks at one TCR beta chain sequence and its context. The antigen is undetermined. This sample was taken from a study of cytomegalovirus exposure and HLA in healthy donors. The study, taken as a whole, reports: For most TCR sequences rarity was the rule, although some public TCRs occurred in many donors. Researchers reported that a few CMV-associated chains were confirmed in vitro as CMV antigen-specific.

In the PCR, 60 Vbeta and 13 Jbeta primers were used. Profiling relied on immunoSEQ multiplex PCR, and the TCRdb table lists in-frame clones only, not all of them. The sample lists 130,000 or so clones, around 79% occurring once. The sequence derives from a woman in her forties in good health and CMV-seronegative. Sample: PBMCs.

CDR3 DNA: TGTGCCAGCATCTCCAGACAGGGACGGACTGAAGCTTTCTTT. As protein: CASISRQGRTEAFF. V gene TRBV28 combines with J gene TRBJ1-1; 7 positions agree with TRBD1. Germline lookup yields CDR1 MDHEN and CDR2 SYDVKM. Losses at the gene ends were 7 bases for V and 5 bases for J; bases not matched to a gene: 10. The CDR3 is 14 residues long.